This paragraph reports one T cell receptor (beta chain). This sample was included in a study of cytomegalovirus exposure and HLA in healthy donors. Method: immunoSEQ multiplex PCR; TCRdb's copy keeps in-frame clones and lacks some. The table shows about 100,000 clones, with nearly 97% occurring only once. The source material was PBMCs. The clonotype comes from a young woman in good health and CMV-seronegative.

CDR3 nucleotides: TGTGCCAGCAGCCTAGTCCCAGGGGGCATTGGCTACACCTTC. Protein sequence: CASSLVPGGIGYTF. The rearrangement joins TRBV11-2 to TRBJ1-2; 8 bases are a match to TRBD1. J gave up 7 bases and V 5 bases, and 9 bases lay outside the gene matches. CDR1 and CDR2 (germline): SGHAT, FQNNGV. The CDR3 spans 14 residues.